What follows is one T cell receptor (beta chain) and its context. The antigen remains undetermined. These data belong to a study of beta chain features in type 1 diabetes. TCRB transcripts that were expressed got sequenced, as all of the isolated RNA had been reverse transcribed. The data were produced by immunoSEQ multiplex PCR, yet TCRdb's version contains in-frame clones alone and is incomplete. Of 600,000 to 700,000 clones detected, over 10% appear once; the ten largest clones hold around 0.12%. Sorting produced populations that all topped 98% purity. Per the germline V gene, CDR1 is SGHDT and CDR2 is YYEEEE. Deletions cut 4 bases from V and 0 bases from J, with 14 bases between. This CDR3 has 16 residues. General observations from the study: Moderate yet significant TCRB CDR3 shortening was seen in Type 1 diabetes patients in all four CD4+ subsets.

Source material: naive CD4+ T cells from blood. The sequence came from a man aged 30 to 45 with type 1 diabetes. This chain joins TRBV5-6 and TRBJ2-1; tentative D call: TRBD2 (5 bases). The CDR3 nucleotides are TGTGCCAGCAGCATGTACGAGGGTTACTCCTACAATGAGCAGTTCTTC. It is translated as CASSMYEGYSYNEQFF.